These 10 T cell receptor beta chains came from one sample sequenced in a study of CXCR3-negative and CXCR3-positive naive CD8 T cells. The study made its TRB cDNA libraries by 5' RACE, adding UMI labels. TCRdb reprocessed the 5' RACE reads and stores each CDR3 protein as one record, lacking DNA. This repertoire includes around 34,000 distinct CDR3 sequences. The sequenced material came from memory CD8+ T cells from blood. The receptors here all came from a human donor in good health. Some clones in this sample may be carry-over from other donors' samples.

The gene calls are TRBV6-5 and TRBJ2-5; TCRdb picks TRBD1, but there is no DNA to check that call. This CDR3 has 16 residues. Germline V gene sequence: CDR1 MNHEY, CDR2 SVGAGI. The CDR3 is CASSYSAGQGAETQYF.

CDR3 amino acids: CASNPGQGNTGELFF. The chain couples TRBV2 to TRBJ2-2; TCRdb's D gene call, TRBD1, goes unchecked for lack of DNA. The CDR3 spans 15 residues. Germline lookup yields CDR1 SNHLY and CDR2 FYNNEI.

The chain uses TRBV6-5 and TRBJ1-2; TCRdb designates TRBD1, a call that cannot be tested without DNA. Germline V lookup: CDR1 MNHEY, CDR2 SVGAGI. This CDR3 comprises 16 residues. The CDR3: CASSGYYRDRGHGYTF.

The chain joins TRBV18 to TRBJ2-1; TCRdb names TRBD1, which stays unverified in the absence of DNA. The CDR3 extends over 15 amino acids. Per germline, CDR1 KGHSH and CDR2 LQKENI. The CDR3 sequence is CASSPGTGVYNEQFF.

The chain uses TRBV7-9 and TRBJ2-5; TCRdb's D call of TRBD2 is untestable without DNA. Germline assignment: CDR1 SEHNR and CDR2 FQNEAQ (reference sequence). The CDR3 spans 16 residues. The CDR3 sequence: CASSQLAGGPYETQYF.

The rearrangement joins TRBV10-3 to TRBJ2-7; TCRdb's D gene call, TRBD2, goes unchecked for lack of DNA. Germline values: CDR1 ENHRY, CDR2 SYGVKD. This CDR3 is 15 amino acids long. The CDR3 reads CAISELASGAYEQYF.

V usage is TRBV27 and J usage is TRBJ2-2; without DNA, the TCRdb call of TRBD2 cannot be checked. Germline lookup yields CDR1 MNHEY and CDR2 SMNVEV (reference sequence). This CDR3 is 18 amino acids long. CDR3 sequence: CASSFGLAGGPSTGELFF.

The rearrangement joins TRBV7-9 to TRBJ2-2; TCRdb returns TRBD1, unconfirmable since there is no DNA. Germline CDR1 and CDR2: SEHNR and FQNEAQ (reference sequence). This CDR3 has 18 amino acids. CDR3 loop: CASSNTGRLPGNTGELFF.

This chain uses TRBV28 with TRBJ2-7; TCRdb indicates TRBD1, and absent DNA this call remains unverified. CDR3 length: 14 residues. The V gene's germline CDR1 is MDHEN and CDR2 SYDVKM. CDR3 in amino acids: CASSPPVQFYEQYF.

V is TRBV12-3 or TRBV12-4 and J is TRBJ2-1; the D call from TCRdb, TRBD2, cannot be confirmed without DNA. The CDR3 covers 16 residues. This CDR3 reads CASSPASGATYNEQFF.